This T cell receptor (beta chain) stems from a study of shared clonotypes between healthy human individuals. Whole-study results and caveats: Four donors had 5% to 6% of their naive CD4 clonotypes in common. Represented diversity (both genetic and exposure-history) was limited by the small number of donors.

As concerns this clone: Its antigen is still unknown.

Positive CCR7 selection of CD45RO-negative cells yielded the naive CD8 cells, and terminally differentiated effector memory CD45RA+ cells were excluded. Germline V gene sequence: CDR1 SEHNR, CDR2 FQNEAQ (reference sequence). V was clipped by 5 bases and J by 5 bases; unmatched bases: 11. The CDR3 has 16 amino acids. Here immunoSEQ multiplex PCR was the method, and the copy in TCRdb shows in-frame clones only, minus some. The data contain just over 2,000,000 clones, roughly 94% of them singletons. Sample: naive CD8+ T cells sorted from blood. The J gene is TRBJ2-5, the V gene TRBV7-9; 10 positions match TRBD2. This TCR was sampled from a man aged 18 to 29 in good health. The CDR3 loop is CASSDIPLSGGETQYF. The CDR3 DNA is TGTGCCAGCAGCGACATTCCCCTTAGCGGGGGGGAGACCCAGTACTTC.